This TCR beta chain was captured in a study of T cell changes during pregnancy in multiple sclerosis. This CDR3 is built from 17 residues. Germline CDR1 is KGHSH and CDR2 is LQKENI. V dropped 0 bases and J dropped 4; count of bases not matched to a gene: 12. Data came from immunoSEQ multiplex PCR; TCRdb stores just in-frame clones and leaves some out. The table lists around 99,000 clones, 80% to 95% of them singletons. The gene calls are TRBV18 and TRBJ2-7; TRBD2 agrees at 7 bases. This clonotype was sampled from a female donor with multiple sclerosis, enrolled in a pregnancy study. The sample here was peripheral blood, taken in the first trimester of pregnancy. This CDR3 reads CASSPPGLAAAGYEQYF. The CDR3 bases are TGTGCCAGCTCACCACCGGGTCTAGCGGCTGCGGGATACGAGCAGTACTTC.